Shown below are 15 T cell receptor beta chains from a single sample sequenced in a study of cytomegalovirus exposure and HLA in healthy donors. In the PCR, 60 Vbeta and 13 Jbeta primers were used. Clones were read by immunoSEQ multiplex PCR, and TCRdb kept only the in-frame ones, dropping some. The sample has about 130,000 clones; the top ten hold about 2.5%. Sequenced material: PBMCs. Receptor source: a man aged 25-45 years in good health and CMV-seronegative.

The chain links TRBV7-3 to TRBJ2-5, with a tentative D call TRBD1 (5 bases). Germline V CDR1 and CDR2: SGHTA, FQGTGA. The CDR3 sequence is 15 residues long. Deletions cut 5 bases from V and 3 bases from J, with 16 bases between. The CDR3 spells CASSQRGYGEETQYF. CDR3 coding DNA: TGTGCCAGCAGCCAAAGGGGCTATGGGGAAGAGACCCAGTACTTC. Together with reference TRBV7-3 and TRBJ2-5, the CDR3 gives the full variable domain: GAGVSQTPSNKVTEKGKYVELRCDPISGHTALYWYRQSLGQGPEFLIYFQGTGAADDSGLPNDRFFAVRPEGSVSTLKIQRTERGDSAVYLCASSQRGYGEETQYFGPGTRLLVL.

The chain uses TRBV10-3 and TRBJ2-1; TRBD1 agrees at 12 bases. Germline CDR1 is ENHRY and CDR2 is SYGVKD. The CDR3 loop spans 16 amino acids. V lost 4 bases, J lost 4 bases, and 5 bases stayed unmatched. CDR3 sequence reads: CAISVGTGGSYNEQFF. CDR3 nucleotide sequence: TGTGCCATCAGTGTGGGGACAGGGGGCTCGTACAATGAGCAGTTCTTC.

The gene calls are TRBV2 and TRBJ1-1; 8 bases are a match to TRBD1. There are 15 residues in the CDR3. The junction had 9 bases not matched to a gene; V was cut back by 8 bases and J by 1 base. The germline V gene has CDR1 SNHLY and CDR2 FYNNEI. DNA for the CDR3: TGTGCCAGCTACTGGACAGGGTTTGCGAACACTGAAGCTTTCTTT. It is translated as CASYWTGFANTEAFF.

This chain connects TRBV5-1 to TRBJ2-2, with D unresolved. CDR1 is SGHRS and CDR2 is YFSETQ in the germline V gene. CDR3 length: 14 amino acids. Trimming left V 0 bases short and J 3 bases short, with 6 bases between. The CDR3 DNA reads as TGCGCCAGCAGCTTGGGTAGCCACACCGGGGAGCTGTTTTTT. Its protein is CASSLGSHTGELFF.

This sequence joins TRBV7-9 and TRBJ1-4, with D possibly matching TRBD1 (6 bases). The V end lost 5 bases, the J end lost 5 bases, and 12 bases lay between the germline ends. CDR1 is SEHNR and CDR2 is FQNEAQ in the germline V gene (reference sequence). CDR3 length equals 14 residues. The CDR3 nucleotides read TGTGCCAGCAGCCGAGGACAGTCCAATGAAAAACTGTTTTTT. Translated: CASSRGQSNEKLFF.

The V and J genes are TRBV11-3 and TRBJ2-7; 8 bases are a match to TRBD1. J lost 4 bases, V lost 3 bases, and 5 bases had no gene match. Germline CDR1 SGHNT, CDR2 YENEEA. This CDR3 is 14 amino acids long. Here the CDR3 DNA reads TGTGCCAGCAGCTTCATCGGACAGGGATACGAGCAGTACTTC. Translated: CASSFIGQGYEQYF.

The rearrangement links TRBV5-6 to TRBJ1-5; 8 bases agree with TRBD1. The CDR3 length is 14 residues. Germline V gives CDR1 SGHDT, CDR2 YYEEEE. The V gene end was trimmed by 3 bases and the J gene end by 7 bases; junction bases not matched to a gene: 6. CDR3 region: CASSSKTGDQPQHF. CDR3 in DNA: TGTGCCAGCAGCTCCAAGACAGGGGACCAGCCCCAGCATTTT.

The chain has TRBV6-1 and TRBJ1-2, with TRBD1 matching over 7 bases. CDR3 size: 12 residues. CDR1 MNHNS and CDR2 SASEGT come from the germline V gene. V shed 6 bases, J shed 7 bases, and the junction held 5 bases outside the gene matches. CDR3 amino acids: CASRGQGGGYTF. CDR3 coding DNA: TGTGCCAGCAGGGGGCAGGGGGGTGGCTACACCTTC.

The V call is TRBV19, the J call TRBJ2-7; D not resolved. This CDR3 spans 11 amino acids. Germline loops: CDR1 LNHDA, CDR2 SQIVND (reference sequence). Trimming stripped 5 bases from V and 3 bases from J, with 5 bases between. The CDR3 DNA reads as TGTGCCAGTAGTGCGAGCTACGAGCAGTACTTC. This sequence encodes CASSASYEQYF.

The chain is built from TRBV27 and TRBJ2-7, with 7 bases identical to TRBD2. Germline assignment: CDR1 MNHEY and CDR2 SMNVEV (reference sequence). V lost 7 bases and J lost 0; bases outside the gene matches: 9. The CDR3 is made up of 15 amino acids. CDR3 DNA sequence: TGTGCCAGCACCCCTGCAGGGACTAACTCCTACGAGCAGTACTTC. This sequence encodes CASTPAGTNSYEQYF.

This chain connects TRBV15 to TRBJ1-1; D is undetermined. The germline V gene has CDR1 LNHNV and CDR2 YYDKDF (reference sequence). The CDR3 covers 15 residues. Trimming removed 0 bases at V and 5 bases at J, with 13 bases between. The CDR3 sequence is CATSRDRDSRTEAFF. The CDR3 nucleotides are TGTGCCACCAGCAGAGATCGGGATTCAAGGACTGAAGCTTTCTTT.

The V and J genes are TRBV27 and TRBJ2-6; a possible D gene is TRBD1 (6 bases). The CDR3 covers 17 residues. V dropped 4 bases and J dropped 0 bases, with 13 bases sitting between them. Germline loops: CDR1 MNHEY, CDR2 SMNVEV (reference sequence). The CDR3 bases are TGTGCCAGCAGTTACACCGGGACACTCTCTGGGGCCAACGTCCTGACTTTC. Protein product: CASSYTGTLSGANVLTF.

The chain carries TRBV9 and TRBJ2-7; D is perhaps TRBD2 (5 bases). CDR3 size: 15 residues. The V gene's germline CDR1 is SGDLS and CDR2 YYNGEE. Trimming pared 0 bases from V and 7 bases from J, leaving 17 bases between. CDR3 region: CASSVGSAWEREQYF. The DNA of the CDR3 is TGTGCCAGCAGCGTAGGTTCAGCGTGGGAGCGGGAGCAGTACTTC.

This chain uses TRBV18 with TRBJ1-1; possible D gene TRBD1, 5 bases. The CDR3 is made up of 14 amino acids. CDR1 and CDR2 (germline): KGHSH, LQKENI. V lost 2 bases and J lost 3, with 10 bases in between. CDR3 sequence (DNA): TGTGCCAGCTCACCATCTGTAGGGGACACTGAAGCTTTCTTT. Translated, it gives CASSPSVGDTEAFF.

This chain connects TRBV10-1 to TRBJ2-1, with TRBD2 identical over 14 bases. Trimming cost V 4 bases and J 8 bases; bases outside gene matches: 7. The CDR3 spans 16 residues. Germline CDR1 reads WNHNN; CDR2 reads SYGVQD (reference sequence). For the CDR3, the DNA is TGCGCCAGCAGTGGCCGGGGACTAGCGGGAGAAGATGAGCAGTTCTTC. Residues: CASSGRGLAGEDEQFF.